This T cell receptor beta chain was captured in a study of T cell repertoires in cytomegalovirus infection. On the study more broadly: Indications came from public TCR beta signatures; they pointed to CMV infection and to a matching HLA type.

This clonotype has a count of ten or more. Its specificity is unknown. TCRdb recomputed calls from the reads with MiXCR, one row per CDR3 protein. The sample has a few hundred thousand distinct CDR3 sequences, 15% to 20% seen once; the top ten hold around 9.3%. Trimming stripped 1 base from V and 12 bases from J, with 16 bases between. Germline values: CDR1 SGHTA, CDR2 FQGNSA. The length of the CDR3 is 14 residues. The study, taken as a whole, reports: HLA-C-restricted, CMV-specific TCR beta clonotypes were dominant ex vivo. Of the TCR beta families, the public ones yielded a cumulative frequency that identified carriers of CMV plus the relevant HLA.

The origin of this receptor is a human donor in good health (CMV status not recorded). Some clones in this sample may be carry-over from other donors' samples. The sequenced material came from PBMCs. The V call is TRBV7-2, the J call TRBJ2-1; D perhaps matches TRBD2 (5 bases). CDR3 protein: CASSLGLSDSMQFF. The DNA of the CDR3 is TGTGCCAGCAGCTTAGGGTTGTCGGACTCGATGCAGTTCTTC.